A selection of T cell receptor beta chains follows, all from one sample in a study of cytomegalovirus exposure and HLA in healthy donors. Using immunoSEQ multiplex PCR, the repertoire was profiled, and TCRdb retains in-frame clones only, with some absent. The sample lists hundreds of thousands of clones, 70% to 90% occurring once. Sequencing was performed on PBMCs. These receptors were obtained from a girl aged 2 to 10 in good health and CMV-seronegative. Both conserved end residues are part of each CDR3. D genes are given only for firm matches. Not every row has a clone size; where given, it reads once, few, many or a size class.

V: TRBV6-5
D: .
J: TRBJ2-2
size: .
length: 13
DNA: TGTGCCAGCAGTTACGAGATGGCCGGGGAGCTGTTTTTT
CDR3: CASSYEMAGELFF

V: TRBV4-2
D: .
J: TRBJ2-7
size: .
length: 16
DNA: TGTGCCAGCAGCCACCACTCTCTGTCGGAGCCCTACGAGCAGTACTTC
CDR3: CASSHHSLSEPYEQYF

V: TRBV6-5
D: TRBD1
J: TRBJ1-2
size: .
length: 13
DNA: TGTGCCAGCAGGGACGACAGGGGGTATGGCTACACCTTC
CDR3: CASRDDRGYGYTF

V: TRBV10-3
D: .
J: TRBJ2-1
size: .
length: 15
DNA: TGTGCCACTACCCAGGGGTCTAGCTCCTACAATGAGCAGTTCTTC
CDR3: CATTQGSSSYNEQFF

V: TRBV6-5
D: TRBD1
J: TRBJ1-1
size: .
length: 15
DNA: TGTGCCAGCAGACGCCGGGACAGGGGGAACACTGAAGCCTTCTTT
CDR3: CASRRRDRGNTEAFF

V: TRBV5-1
D: TRBD1
J: TRBJ1-4
size: few
length: 15
DNA: TGCGCCAGCAGCTTGGACGGGACAGGGGAAGAAAAACTGTTTTTT
CDR3: CASSLDGTGEEKLFF

V: TRBV29-1
D: TRBD2
J: TRBJ2-7
size: .
length: 12
DNA: TGCAGCGTACTAGCGGGCTCCTACGAGCAGTACTTC
CDR3: CSVLAGSYEQYF

V: TRBV7-6
D: .
J: TRBJ2-7
size: few
length: 15
DNA: TGTGCCAGCAGCGTGGAGGTAGCAAGATCCTACGAGCAGTACTTC
CDR3: CASSVEVARSYEQYF

V: TRBV30
D: .
J: TRBJ1-1
size: .
length: 13
DNA: TGTGCCTGGAGTTTTATTAGGAACACTGAAGCTTTCTTT
CDR3: CAWSFIRNTEAFF

V: TRBV4-1
D: TRBD2
J: TRBJ2-5
size: .
length: 16
DNA: TGCGCCAGCAGCCAAGATCGGGCTAGCGGGAGGGAGACCCAGTACTTC
CDR3: CASSQDRASGRETQYF